This entry lists 25 T cell receptor beta chains sequenced from one sample in a study of somatic mutations in cytotoxic T cells in rheumatoid arthritis. TCRdb keeps only in-frame clones here, not all; method: immunoSEQ multiplex PCR. The top ten clones hold 9.5% to 13% of a sample with more than 5,500 clones, about 82% of them seen once. Sequencing was done on a sample of CD8+ T cells sorted from blood. The receptors originated from an adult with rheumatoid arthritis.

The chain combines TRBV2 with TRBJ1-6; D is uncertain. This CDR3 spans 15 amino acids. The ends were cut back, 2 bases at V and 6 bases at J, with 11 bases in the middle. CDR1 is SNHLY and CDR2 is FYNNEI in the germline V gene. CDR3 sequence: CASSEMSSLNSPLHF. The DNA for the CDR3 is TGTGCCAGCAGTGAAATGAGCAGCCTTAATTCACCCCTCCACTTT.

V gene TRBV4-2 combines with J gene TRBJ1-5; TRBD1 agrees at 7 bases. The CDR3 has 16 amino acids. Germline CDR1 and CDR2: LGHNA and YNFKEQ. Unmatched junction bases numbered 5, after V lost 0 bases and J lost 3 bases. The CDR3 sequence is CASSQDLDRTNQPQHF. CDR3 DNA sequence: TGTGCCAGCAGCCAAGATCTGGACAGGACCAATCAGCCCCAGCATTTT.

The V gene is TRBV6-6, the J gene TRBJ1-5; TRBD1 matches at 7 bases. The CDR3 consists of 14 residues. The V segment lost 6 bases and the J segment 6 bases; nucleotides outside the gene matches: 8. Germline-derived CDR1 and CDR2 are MNHNY and SVGAGI (reference sequence). CDR3 sequence reads: CASRPTGEVQPQHF. The CDR3, as DNA: TGTGCCAGCAGGCCCACAGGGGAGGTTCAGCCCCAGCATTTT.

V is TRBV4-3 and J is TRBJ2-5; the D is unclear. The better agreement between TRBJ2-7 and the DNA end casts doubt on the J call. CDR1 and CDR2 from the germline V gene are LGHNA and YSLEER. This CDR3 spans 13 amino acids. The CDR3 sequence is CASSQAAGYEQYF. In DNA form, the CDR3 reads TGCGCCAGCAGCCAGGCCGCTGGGTACGAGCAGTACTTC.

This clone is categorized as medium-sized (0.01 to 0.1%). This rearrangement joins TRBV7-9 to TRBJ1-2; 7 bases line up with TRBD1. V was clipped by 1 base and J by 13 bases; unmatched bases: 6. Germline V gene data show CDR1 as SEHNR and CDR2 as FQNEAQ (reference sequence). The CDR3 is made up of 12 amino acids. CDR3 coding DNA: TGTGCCAGCAGCTTAGGTGACAGGGTCCCCACCTTC. Translating it yields CASSLGDRVPTF.

This clone showed up just once. The chain recombines TRBV28 with TRBJ1-6; weak D call: TRBD1 (5 bases). The ends were cut back, 6 bases at V and 7 bases at J, with 13 bases in the middle. The V gene's germline CDR1 is MDHEN and CDR2 SYDVKM. The CDR3 covers 14 residues. CDR3 protein: CASRSGTTNSPLHF. CDR3 DNA: TGTGCCAGCAGGTCCGGGACTACCAATTCACCCCTCCACTTT.

The chain uses TRBV7-6 and TRBJ2-7; D is unresolved. The V end lost 0 bases, the J end lost 3 bases, and 6 bases lay between the germline ends. The CDR3 is 13 residues long. CDR1 is SGHVS, CDR2 FNYEAQ, per germline. In nucleotides, the CDR3 is TGTGCCAGCAGCTTAGCGCGCGGCTACGAGCAGTACGTC. Its translation: CASSLARGYEQYV.

This clone was counted between two and nine times. This rearrangement joins TRBV5-1 to TRBJ2-2, with TRBD2 as a possible D gene (5 bases). The CDR3 length is 16 residues. The germline V and J ends were trimmed by 0 bases and 7 bases, with 16 bases remaining between them. Germline assignment: CDR1 SGHRS and CDR2 YFSETQ. DNA for the CDR3: TGCGCCAGCAGCTTGGGACCAGACTACCAAGGCGGGGAGCTGTTTTTT. It is translated as CASSLGPDYQGGELFF. The entire variable domain, with the rest obtained from reference TRBV5-1 and TRBJ2-2, is as follows: KAGVTQTPRYLIKTRGQQVTLSCSPISGHRSVSWYQQTPGQGLQFLFEYFSETQRNKGNFPGRFSGRQFSNSRSEMNVSTLELGDSALYLCASSLGPDYQGGELFFGEGSRLTVL.

The chain has TRBV6-1 and TRBJ2-5, with D possibly being TRBD1 or TRBD2 (6 bases each). V was clipped by 8 bases and J by 6 bases, with 16 bases between them. The CDR3 extends over 13 amino acids. Germline lookup yields CDR1 MNHNS and CDR2 SASEGT. CDR3 nucleotide sequence: TGTGCCAGCCTTGATGGGGGGCAAAAGACCCAGTACTTC. It codes for CASLDGGQKTQYF.

This clone is labeled large. The chain recombines TRBV5-1 with TRBJ1-1; 8 nucleotides align to TRBD1. The J segment lost 2 bases and the V segment lost 4 bases, leaving 7 bases of the junction unmatched. Germline V gene data show CDR1 as SGHRS and CDR2 as YFSETQ. The CDR3 sequence is 15 residues long. CDR3 coding DNA: TGCGCCAGCAGCGAGAAGACAGGGGCCAACACTGAAGCTTTCTTT. Translated, it gives CASSEKTGANTEAFF.

The rearrangement joins TRBV7-6 to TRBJ2-5; D ambiguous. Trimming removed 2 bases from V and 2 bases from J, with 6 bases in between. Germline V gene lookup returns CDR1 SGHVS and CDR2 FNYEAQ. The CDR3 is 13 amino acids. DNA for the CDR3: TGTGCCAGCAGCTTAAGCCCTCAAGAGACCCAGTACTTC. Its protein is CASSLSPQETQYF.

The gene calls are TRBV11-3 and TRBJ2-1, with D unclear. In germline, CDR1 is SGHNT, CDR2 YENEEA. V lost 0 bases to trimming and J lost 3 bases, with 3 bases between them. This CDR3 region has 13 residues. The CDR3 nucleotides read TGTGCCAGCAGCTTAGACAGCTACAATGAGCAGTTCTTC. It codes for CASSLDSYNEQFF.

The chain is built from TRBV5-8 and TRBJ2-3; D may be TRBD1 or TRBD2 (5 bases each). Germline V gives CDR1 SGHTS, CDR2 YDEGEE. Trimming cost V 3 bases and J 4 bases, with 12 bases left between them. The CDR3 has 14 amino acids. The CDR3: CASSSGTTADTQYF. The CDR3 DNA reads as TGTGCCAGCAGCTCCGGGACCACCGCAGATACGCAGTATTTT.

J is TRBJ2-5 and V is TRBV5-1; D gene uncertain. Deletions cut 1 base from V and 3 bases from J, with 7 bases between. The CDR3 is made up of 13 amino acids. CDR1 is SGHRS, CDR2 YFSETQ, per germline. The CDR3 region is CASSLRQEETQYF. CDR3 sequence (DNA): TGCGCCAGCAGCTTGAGGCAGGAAGAGACCCAGTACTTC.

This sequence joins TRBV6-5 and TRBJ1-6; D remains unclear. Per germline, CDR1 MNHEY and CDR2 SVGAGI. There are 15 residues in the CDR3. Deletions cut 2 bases from V and 7 bases from J, with 12 bases between. CDR3 residues: CASSYGEPRNSPLHF. The CDR3 region has the DNA TGTGCCAGCAGTTACGGTGAACCCCGGAATTCACCCCTCCACTTT.

The chain combines TRBV28 with TRBJ1-6; tentative D call: TRBD1 (6 bases). CDR3 length: 14 residues. Germline CDR1 is MDHEN and CDR2 is SYDVKM. Trimming shortened V by 7 bases and J by 8 bases, and 15 bases separated the two germline ends. Here the CDR3 DNA reads TGTGCCAGCACCTACGGACAGAGAGATTCACCCCTCCACTTT. Translation gives CASTYGQRDSPLHF.

The chain couples TRBV10-3 to TRBJ2-3, with 7 bases aligning to TRBD1. This CDR3 has 16 residues. The V gene's germline CDR1 is ENHRY and CDR2 SYGVKD. The V segment lost 8 bases and the J segment 3 bases; nucleotides outside the gene matches: 14. CDR3 loop: CAIGSGQSRGTDTQYF. The CDR3, as DNA: TGTGCCATCGGTTCGGGACAGTCACGGGGAACAGATACGCAGTATTTT.

This clone was seen a handful of times. The CDR3 DNA reads TGTGCCAGCAGTCAAATGGATAATTCACCCCTCCACTTT. Amino acids: CASSQMDNSPLHF. This sequence joins TRBV6-5 and TRBJ1-6; D remains unclear. V gave up 5 bases and J gave up 5 bases, with 7 bases separating them. Germline V CDR1 and CDR2: MNHEY, SVGAGI. There are 13 residues in the CDR3.

The chain couples TRBV28 to TRBJ1-5, with 8 bases identical to TRBD1. With V trimmed by 4 bases and J by 2 bases, 13 bases remained unmatched. The germline CDR1 and CDR2 sequences are MDHEN and SYDVKM. The CDR3 sequence is 18 residues long. CDR3 residues: CASSSWDRKPSGNQPQHF. The CDR3, as DNA: TGTGCCAGCAGTTCCTGGGACAGGAAACCTTCGGGCAATCAGCCCCAGCATTTT.

This clone was detected only a few times. This rearrangement joins TRBV6-1 to TRBJ2-1, with TRBD1 matching over 9 bases. Looked up from germline, CDR1 is MNHNS and CDR2 is SASEGT. V lost 7 bases, J lost 5 bases, and 9 bases stayed unmatched. CDR3 length: 15 amino acids. CDR3 nucleotides: TGTGCCAGCAAGACCCGGGACAGGGCCAACAATGAGCAGTTCTTC. Encoded protein: CASKTRDRANNEQFF.

CDR3 residues: CASSHDRGQGITGELFF. As DNA, the CDR3 is TGCGCCAGCAGCCACGACCGGGGACAGGGGATCACCGGGGAGCTGTTTTTT. The rearrangement uses TRBV4-1 and TRBJ2-2; 10 nucleotides agree with TRBD1. Looked up from germline, CDR1 is MGHRA and CDR2 is YSYEKL. The CDR3 totals 17 residues. J was trimmed by 4 bases and V by 3 bases; bases with no gene match: 8.

J is TRBJ1-2 and V is TRBV28, with TRBD1 as a possible D gene (6 bases). The CDR3 consists of 17 residues. Per the germline V gene, CDR1 is MDHEN and CDR2 is SYDVKM. Between the trimmed V and J ends, which lost 2 bases and 0 bases, there was a span of 16 bases. The CDR3: CASSLPTTGDPNYGYTF. CDR3 DNA sequence: TGTGCCAGCAGTTTACCGACGACAGGCGACCCTAACTATGGCTACACCTTC.

This clone was picked up a small number of times. The gene calls are TRBV7-9 and TRBJ1-1; 9 bases fit TRBD1. The CDR3 is 14 amino acids. Germline assignment: CDR1 SEHNR and CDR2 FQNEAQ (reference sequence). Trimming took 0 bases from V and 8 from J; bases not matched to a gene: 4. The CDR3, as DNA: TGTGCCAGCAGCTTAGCAATACAGGGGGCGGAAGCTTTCTTT. Translating it yields CASSLAIQGAEAFF.

This rearrangement joins TRBV18 to TRBJ2-7; D uncertain. CDR1 and CDR2 (germline): KGHSH, LQKENI. The V end was cut by 1 base, the J end by 0 bases, with 7 bases between. The CDR3 spans 14 residues. CDR3: CASSPRADSYEQYF. CDR3 nucleotide sequence: TGTGCCAGCTCACCACGGGCAGACTCCTACGAGCAGTACTTC.

The chain carries TRBV6-5 and TRBJ1-2; D is possibly TRBD1 (5 bases). The CDR3 extends over 12 amino acids. Per germline, CDR1 MNHEY and CDR2 SVGAGI. The V end lost 5 bases, the J end lost 4 bases, and 8 bases lay between the germline ends. This CDR3 reads CASSRDGYGYTF. CDR3 in DNA: TGTGCCAGCAGTCGGGACGGCTATGGCTACACCTTC.